The 7 T cell receptor beta chains listed next were all sequenced from one sample in a study of cytomegalovirus exposure and HLA in healthy donors. Sequenced by immunoSEQ multiplex PCR; TCRdb stores in-frame clones only, minus some. The sample shows around 250,000 clones, 90% of them seen only once. The source material was PBMCs. These TCRs come from a woman aged 25 to 39 in good health and CMV-seronegative.

This clone is a singleton in its sample. The chain joins TRBV12-5 to TRBJ1-2, with D tentatively TRBD1 (5 bases). Germline assignment: CDR1 LGHNT and CDR2 FRNRAP. This CDR3 spans 12 amino acids. Trimming pared 4 bases from V and 4 bases from J, leaving 7 bases between. The CDR3 nucleotides are TGTGCTAGTGGTTGGGACCCCTATGGCTACACCTTC. Translating gives CASGWDPYGYTF.

V is TRBV7-2 and J is TRBJ1-3; D not certain. Germline V gene sequence: CDR1 SGHTA, CDR2 FQGNSA. The V and J ends lost 2 bases and 4 bases respectively, with 12 bases between them. The CDR3 runs 15 residues. Here the CDR3 reads CASSLPRPSGNTIYF. Here the CDR3 DNA reads TGTGCCAGCAGCTTACCGCGGCCTTCCGGAAACACCATATATTTT.

This chain connects TRBV7-8 to TRBJ2-7; D unresolved. The V gene lost 5 bases and the J gene lost 4 bases, with 12 bases spanning the gap. Germline V CDR1 and CDR2: SGHVS, FQNEAQ. This CDR3 region has 13 residues. The CDR3 DNA sequence: TGTGCCAGCAGCGTTAGCCCATGGTACGAGCAGTACTTC. Protein product: CASSVSPWYEQYF.

The chain links TRBV13 to TRBJ1-5; D remains ambiguous. The germline gives CDR1 PRHDT, CDR2 FYEKMQ (reference sequence). V was pared by 0 bases and J by 9 bases, with 12 bases between. The CDR3 is 14 amino acids. In nucleotides, the CDR3 is TGTGCCAGCAGCTTAGGCGACATCGTGGGGCCCCAGCATTTT. Its protein is CASSLGDIVGPQHF.

This chain connects TRBV7-9 to TRBJ2-5; 14 bases align to TRBD2. With V trimmed by 5 bases and J by 5 bases, 4 bases remained unmatched. The CDR3 runs to 15 residues. Germline values: CDR1 SEHNR, CDR2 FQNEAQ (reference sequence). CDR3 sequence (DNA): TGTGCCAGCAGCCCGGGACTAGCGGGAGTTGAGACCCAGTACTTC. Translation gives CASSPGLAGVETQYF.

The chain is built from TRBV28 and TRBJ2-5, with TRBD1 identical over 10 bases. There are 15 residues in the CDR3. CDR1 and CDR2 (germline): MDHEN, SYDVKM. V was clipped by 5 bases and J by 4 bases; unmatched bases: 7. The CDR3 DNA reads TGTGCCAGCAGTGAGATGACAGGGGGCGGAGAGACCCAGTACTTC. It yields the protein CASSEMTGGGETQYF.

The chain is built from TRBV5-5 and TRBJ2-1; TRBD2 might be the D (5 bases). The V gene's germline CDR1 is SGHKS and CDR2 YYEKEE (reference sequence). The ends were cut back, 4 bases at V and 0 bases at J, with 11 bases in the middle. The CDR3 covers 15 residues. CDR3 amino acids: CASSLRGSSYNEQFF. The CDR3 DNA is TGTGCCAGCAGCCTCAGAGGGAGCTCCTACAATGAGCAGTTCTTC.